The rows below give T cell receptor beta chains drawn from one sample of a study of vaccination effects on CD4 cells after COVID-19. Which antigens these TCRs recognize remains unknown. Using immunoSEQ multiplex PCR, the repertoire was profiled, and TCRdb retains in-frame clones only, with some absent. The table shows about 65,000 clones, with roughly 76% occurring only once. The source was CD4+ T cells from PBMCs cultured with HCoV-NL63 spike peptides, collected before COVID-19 vaccination. These receptors were obtained from a human donor who received a COVID-19 vaccine. Both conserved end residues are part of each CDR3. Each record gives: V gene, clone size, D gene, J gene, CDR3 DNA, CDR3 protein. The D gene is left open where the match is weak. A row's size may be missing; if present it is once, few, many or a size class.

V: TRBV19
size: -
D: TRBD1
J: TRBJ1-2
DNA: TGTGCCAGTATTAAAGACCGGGACAGGGACCACTATGGCTACACCTTC
CDR3: CASIKDRDRDHYGYTF

V: TRBV7-3
size: -
D: TRBD2
J: TRBJ2-1
DNA: TGTGCCAGCAGCTTAAATAGCGGGGATTATAGTGAGCAGTTCTTC
CDR3: CASSLNSGDYSEQFF

V: TRBV18
size: -
D: TRBD2
J: TRBJ2-5
DNA: TGTGCCAGCTCACCACTGCCGAGCGGGGGTGGATTGGAGACCCAGTACTTC
CDR3: CASSPLPSGGGLETQYF

V: TRBV12-3/TRBV12-4
size: -
D: -
J: TRBJ1-2
DNA: TGTGCCAGCAGTTTGGGTACTAACTATGGCTACACCTTC
CDR3: CASSLGTNYGYTF

V: TRBV19
size: -
D: TRBD1
J: TRBJ1-2
DNA: TGTGCCAGTACCCTCCACGGAGGGACAGGGACATCATACACCTTC
CDR3: CASTLHGGTGTSYTF

V: TRBV15
size: -
D: -
J: TRBJ1-5
DNA: TGTGCCACCAGCGCCGAGACCTATAATAGCAATCAGCCCCAGCATTTT
CDR3: CATSAETYNSNQPQHF

V: TRBV6-5
size: few
D: -
J: TRBJ1-5
DNA: TGTGCCAGCAGGGCGGGGAACCGGCAGCCCCAGCATTTT
CDR3: CASRAGNRQPQHF

V: TRBV6-1
size: -
D: -
J: TRBJ1-2
DNA: TGTGCCAGCAGTGAGGGCCGGCGGGGCTACACCTTC
CDR3: CASSEGRRGYTF

V: TRBV9
size: -
D: TRBD1
J: TRBJ2-5
DNA: TGTGCCAGCAGCGCTTACCGGGACAGGGGCGTCTCGGAGACCCAGTACTTC
CDR3: CASSAYRDRGVSETQYF

V: TRBV2
size: -
D: -
J: TRBJ1-2
DNA: TGTGCCAGCACCCTGTACGGGTCTGATGGCTACACCTTC
CDR3: CASTLYGSDGYTF

V: TRBV6-2/TRBV6-3
size: once
D: -
J: TRBJ2-2
DNA: TGTGCCAGCAGTTACTCGCACGCAACCGGGGAGCTGTTTTTT
CDR3: CASSYSHATGELFF

V: TRBV5-1
size: -
D: TRBD1
J: TRBJ2-3
DNA: TGCGCCAGCAGCTTCGTTACAGGGGAAACGGGCACAGATACGCAGTATTTT
CDR3: CASSFVTGETGTDTQYF

V: TRBV18
size: -
D: TRBD1
J: TRBJ2-1
DNA: TGTGCCAGCTCACCACCGGTCACAGGGGAGTACAATGAGCAGTTCTTC
CDR3: CASSPPVTGEYNEQFF

V: TRBV30
size: -
D: -
J: TRBJ1-2
DNA: TGTGCCTGGAGATCGGACAGCTACACGGGCGGCTACACCTTC
CDR3: CAWRSDSYTGGYTF

V: TRBV18
size: few
D: -
J: TRBJ1-1
DNA: TGTGCCAGCTCACCACAGGGAGCGAACACTGAAGCTTTCTTT
CDR3: CASSPQGANTEAFF

V: TRBV11-2
size: few
D: -
J: TRBJ1-1
DNA: TGTGCCAGCAGCCCCCGACGGGGAGTCGTGAACACTGAAGCTTTCTTT
CDR3: CASSPRRGVVNTEAFF

V: TRBV5-6
size: -
D: -
J: TRBJ1-6
DNA: TGTGCCAGCAGTCCCGACAGCTCCTATAATTCACCCCTCCACTTT
CDR3: CASSPDSSYNSPLHF

V: TRBV6-6
size: -
D: -
J: TRBJ1-6
DNA: TGTGCCAGCAGTTACGAGGGGCGGAATTCACCCCTCCACTTT
CDR3: CASSYEGRNSPLHF

V: TRBV2
size: -
D: TRBD2
J: TRBJ2-1
DNA: TGTGCCAGCAGGGGGCTAATTAGCGGGGGGGCGAATGAGCAGTTCTTC
CDR3: CASRGLISGGANEQFF

V: TRBV6-5
size: -
D: -
J: TRBJ1-1
DNA: TGTGCCAGCAGAACCAGCTGGGGGGTCACTGAAGCTTTCTTT
CDR3: CASRTSWGVTEAFF

V: TRBV19
size: -
D: -
J: TRBJ1-2
DNA: TGTGCCAGTAGTTTCCCGATCGAGGGCTATGGCTACACCTTC
CDR3: CASSFPIEGYGYTF

V: TRBV6-4
size: once
D: TRBD1
J: TRBJ1-2
DNA: TGTGCCAGCAGTGACTACGGGACAGGGAACTATGGCTACACCTTC
CDR3: CASSDYGTGNYGYTF

V: TRBV5-1
size: -
D: -
J: TRBJ1-1
DNA: TGCGCCAGCAGCTTGTCCGCGGGCGAAAACACTGAAGCTTTCTTT
CDR3: CASSLSAGENTEAFF

V: TRBV5-1
size: -
D: -
J: TRBJ2-5
DNA: TGCGCCAGCAGCTTGGAAGAGACCCAGTACTTC
CDR3: CASSLEETQYF

V: TRBV5-4
size: -
D: TRBD1
J: TRBJ2-5
DNA: TGTGCCAGCAGCTCTTCCACTCGTGACAGGGCTCAAGAGACCCAGTACTTC
CDR3: CASSSSTRDRAQETQYF

V: TRBV7-8
size: -
D: TRBD1
J: TRBJ1-1
DNA: TGTGCCAGCAGCTCGCGTTTGTATGGGACAGGGCCCACTGAAGCTTTCTTT
CDR3: CASSSRLYGTGPTEAFF

V: TRBV6-5
size: -
D: -
J: TRBJ2-2
DNA: TGTGCCAGCAGTTACTCGATAACAGGGTACACCGGGGAGCTGTTTTTT
CDR3: CASSYSITGYTGELFF

V: TRBV6-1
size: -
D: TRBD1
J: TRBJ1-4
DNA: TGTGCCAGCAGTGACATGACAGGGGGACGAGAAAAACTGTTTTTT
CDR3: CASSDMTGGREKLFF

V: TRBV28
size: -
D: -
J: TRBJ1-1
DNA: TGTGCCAGCAGTTTGCTTTTTATTTTAGCGAACACTGAAGCTTTCTTT
CDR3: CASSLLFILANTEAFF

V: TRBV4-1
size: few
D: -
J: TRBJ1-3
DNA: TGCGCCAGCAGCCAACCTTGGGGGGTATCTGGAAACACCATATATTTT
CDR3: CASSQPWGVSGNTIYF

V: TRBV10-1
size: few
D: -
J: TRBJ1-2
DNA: TGCGCCAGCAGTGAGTCCCAATACCAAGGCTACACCTTC
CDR3: CASSESQYQGYTF

V: TRBV7-2
size: few
D: TRBD1
J: TRBJ1-2
DNA: TGTGCCAGCAGCCTCGCCGCGACAGGGAGAGCGGATGGCTACACCTTC
CDR3: CASSLAATGRADGYTF

V: TRBV4-1
size: -
D: -
J: TRBJ1-5
DNA: TGCGCCAGCAGCCAAGATTCTGGAATCCAGCCCCAGCATTTT
CDR3: CASSQDSGIQPQHF

V: TRBV5-1
size: few
D: -
J: TRBJ1-2
DNA: TGCGCCAGCAGCTTGGACGGCAACTATGGCTACACCTTC
CDR3: CASSLDGNYGYTF

V: TRBV3-1/TRBV3-2
size: -
D: TRBD2
J: TRBJ2-3
DNA: TGTGCCAGCAGCCAAGATTACCAGCGGGGGGTCACAGATACGCAGTATTTT
CDR3: CASSQDYQRGVTDTQYF

V: TRBV12-3/TRBV12-4
size: -
D: -
J: TRBJ2-3
DNA: TGTGCCAGCAGCCCGGGCACAGATACGCAGTATTTT
CDR3: CASSPGTDTQYF

V: TRBV6-5
size: once
D: -
J: TRBJ2-5
DNA: TGTGCCAGCAGGGTTATCAGGGTTCTAAAAGAGACCCAGTACTTC
CDR3: CASRVIRVLKETQYF

V: TRBV29-1
size: -
D: TRBD2
J: TRBJ2-5
DNA: TGCAGCGCCGTAGCGGGGGGGCCCAAAGAGACCCAGTACTTC
CDR3: CSAVAGGPKETQYF

V: TRBV28
size: -
D: TRBD2
J: TRBJ2-5
DNA: TGTGCCAGCAGTTCCGCGGGACTAGCAGAGACCCAGTACTTC
CDR3: CASSSAGLAETQYF

V: TRBV6-1
size: -
D: -
J: TRBJ1-5
DNA: TGTGCCAGCAGTGAAGCGCGGGGGCACGATCAGCCCCAGCATTTT
CDR3: CASSEARGHDQPQHF

V: TRBV30
size: -
D: TRBD1
J: TRBJ2-3
DNA: TGTGCCTGGAGTCGAGACAGGGGCCCAGATACGCAGTATTTT
CDR3: CAWSRDRGPDTQYF

V: TRBV19
size: -
D: TRBD1
J: TRBJ2-3
DNA: TGTGCCAGTAGTATACACTCTATGACAGGGGGCGGAGATACGCAGTATTTT
CDR3: CASSIHSMTGGGDTQYF

V: TRBV9
size: -
D: TRBD1
J: TRBJ1-2
DNA: TGTGCCAGCAGCGTAGCTACAGGGGAAGGCTACACCTTC
CDR3: CASSVATGEGYTF

V: TRBV12-5
size: -
D: -
J: TRBJ1-5
DNA: TGTGCTAGTGGGGGGGGAGGGGGCAATCAGCCCCAGCATTTT
CDR3: CASGGGGGNQPQHF

V: TRBV19
size: -
D: -
J: TRBJ2-1
DNA: TGTGCCAGTAGTATGGAGTTGGAGCAGTTCTTC
CDR3: CASSMELEQFF

V: TRBV10-3
size: -
D: -
J: TRBJ2-5
DNA: TGTGCCATCAGTTTTCAGGGGGGACAGACCCAGTACTTC
CDR3: CAISFQGGQTQYF

V: TRBV4-3
size: -
D: -
J: TRBJ2-2
DNA: TGCGCCAGCAGCCAAGAGGTTGTTGGCGGGGAGCTGTTTTTT
CDR3: CASSQEVVGGELFF

V: TRBV27
size: -
D: -
J: TRBJ2-1
DNA: TGTGCCAGCAGTTGGGCCCAGGCGAGCTCCTACAATGAGCAGTTCTTC
CDR3: CASSWAQASSYNEQFF